Below are 5 T cell receptor beta chains sequenced from a single sample in a study of T cell clonality in common variable immunodeficiency. Data came from immunoSEQ multiplex PCR; TCRdb stores just in-frame clones and leaves some out. Sampling found fewer than 50,000 clones, none seen once. The sample comprised peripheral blood mononuclear cells. The receptors stem from a person aged 18 to 70 in good health.

The sample holds many counts of this clone. The CDR3 end is not reached by the read, which stops 3 residues before it; the germline J gene fills it in. The chain employs TRBV6-1 and TRBJ2-2; D is ambiguous. The V gene lost 2 bases and the J gene lost 5 bases, with 9 bases spanning the gap. Per the germline V gene, CDR1 is MNHNS and CDR2 is SASEGT. The length of the CDR3 is 14 residues. The sequenced CDR3 bases are TGTGCCAGCAGTGAACTTGGCGGAACCGGGGAG. This gives the protein CASSELGGTGE. In full, the CDR3 is CASSELGGTGELFF.

Many counts were recorded for this clone. With the read ending 3 residues before the CDR3 end, the germline J gene is used to fill in that end. V gene TRBV7-3 combines with J gene TRBJ2-2, with 9 nucleotides matching TRBD1. J was trimmed by 0 bases and V by 5 bases; bases with no gene match: 1. The germline CDR1 and CDR2 sequences are SGHTA and FQGTGA. This CDR3 is built from 15 residues. The CDR3 is CASSRTGANTGELFF. The CDR3 DNA, read in part, is TGTGCCAGCAGCCGGACAGGGGCGAACACCGGGGAG.

This clone was seen many times. Sequencing ends 3 residues short of the CDR3 end; the germline J gene provides the rest. J is TRBJ2-4 and V is TRBV10-3; D is ambiguous. Germline lookup yields CDR1 ENHRY and CDR2 SYGVKD. V lost 6 bases, J lost 0 bases, and 15 bases lay in between. This CDR3 spans 16 amino acids. The CDR3 here is CAISRGETGAKNIQYF. Partial CDR3 DNA: TGTGCCATCAGCCGAGGCGAGACGGGAGCCAAAAACATT.

On this clone itself: The sequenced fragment ends 3 residues before the CDR3 boundary, so the rest is inferred from the germline J gene. The chain joins TRBV7-9 to TRBJ2-5; a possible D gene is TRBD1 (5 bases). The germline gives CDR1 SEHNR, CDR2 FQNEAQ (reference sequence). Trimming removed 3 bases from V and 4 bases from J, with 15 bases in between. This CDR3 comprises 15 residues. Partial CDR3 DNA: TGTGCCAGCAGCTTCAGGCAGGGAATGGGAGAGACC. Protein product: CASSFRQGMGET. The entire CDR3 sequence reads CASSFRQGMGETQYF.

This clone has a count of ten or more. The observed sequence ends 3 residues before the CDR3 terminus, with the missing tail filled in from the germline J gene. The chain carries TRBV5-1 and TRBJ2-2; 12 nucleotides line up with TRBD2. This CDR3 comprises 15 residues. Germline CDR1 and CDR2: SGHRS and YFSETQ. V dropped 6 bases and J dropped 8; count of bases not matched to a gene: 8. CDR3 amino acids: CASNRLAGESGELFF. The CDR3 bases that were read are TGCGCCAGCAACCGACTAGCGGGAGAGTCTGGGGAG.